Presented here are 12 T cell receptor beta chains from one specimen sequenced in a study of naive and memory T cell subsets. General observations from the study: Especially in CD8 cells, naive repertoires contained a few larger clonotypes, possibly CD45RA-re-expressing memory cells.

Their cognate antigens are unknown. The beta constant-region primer was an equimolar mix of two oligonucleotides covering TRBC1 and TRBC2. Ligated cDNA was amplified by four rounds of PCR with nested alpha and beta constant-region primers and SP2. TCRdb passed the UMI-ligation and nested PCR reads through MiXCR, listing each CDR3 protein once. The sample yields about 90,000 distinct CDR3 sequences, approximately 10% seen once. Source material: naive CD4+ T cells from blood. The receptor source for this set is a human donor in good health.

The CDR3 here is CASSLLGTGQETQYF. CDR3 nucleotide sequence: TGTGCCAGCAGTTTACTCGGGACAGGACAAGAGACCCAGTACTTC. The chain recombines TRBV27 with TRBJ2-5, with 8 bases lining up with TRBD1. Germline lookup yields CDR1 MNHEY and CDR2 SMNVEV (reference sequence). The CDR3 is made up of 15 amino acids. The ends lost 2 bases at V and 2 bases at J; junction bases unmatched: 4.

Regarding this clonotype: The junction shows a germline mismatch at one end, possibly a read error. The rearrangement uses TRBV7-9 and TRBJ1-6; D unresolved. The V gene's germline CDR1 is SEHNR and CDR2 FQNEAQ (reference sequence). The CDR3 is 11 residues long. The CDR3 spells CASSKTSEVYF. The CDR3 nucleotides are TGTGCCAGCAGCAAGACAAGCGAGGTCTACTTT.

This clonotype has a count of ten or more. The chain has TRBV20-1 and TRBJ2-2, with 11 bases that match TRBD2. Trimming cost V 2 bases and J 5 bases; bases outside gene matches: 1. Germline V CDR1 and CDR2: DFQATT, SNEGSKA (reference sequence). The CDR3 length is 14 residues. CDR3 in DNA: TGCAGTGCTAGACTAGCGGGAGGAACCGGGGAGCTGTTTTTT. Protein product: CSARLAGGTGELFF.

The genes are TRBV14 and TRBJ1-1; D uncertain. The CDR3 runs 13 residues. V was shortened by 0 bases and J by 3 bases, with 5 bases between the two germline ends. Germline CDR1 is SGHDN and CDR2 is FVKESK. The CDR3 coding sequence is TGTGCCAGCAGCCAAGAGTCGTACACTGAAGCTTTCTTT. Translating gives CASSQESYTEAFF.

This clonotype was picked up many times. The V and J genes are TRBV6-2 or TRBV6-3 and TRBJ2-1; D gene uncertain. V shed 5 bases and J shed 6 bases, with 17 bases lying between them. The CDR3 has 15 amino acids. The germline V gene has CDR1 MNHEY and CDR2 SVGEGT. Here the CDR3 DNA reads TGTGCCAGCAGTACCCTGGACGCGGCAGGCAATGAGCAGTTCTTC. Amino acid sequence: CASSTLDAAGNEQFF.

The chain recombines TRBV7-8 with TRBJ1-2; D is possibly TRBD1 (5 bases). Deletions cut 7 bases from V and 4 bases from J, with 16 bases between. CDR3 length: 14 amino acids. The V gene's germline CDR1 is SGHVS and CDR2 FQNEAQ. CDR3 coding DNA: TGTGCCAGCAACCGGGACGGAATTCCCTATGGCTACACCTTC. The encoded protein is CASNRDGIPYGYTF.

This sequence joins TRBV30 and TRBJ2-5, with 12 nucleotides matching TRBD2. The CDR3 contains 18 residues. Germline trimming cut 3 bases from V and 3 bases from J; bases unmatched to any gene: 14. The germline V gene has CDR1 GTSNPN and CDR2 SVGIG (reference sequence). The CDR3, as DNA: TGTGCCTGGAGCCCCCCAGGGCTAGCGGGAGGGGGCAAAGAGACCCAGTACTTC. This gives the protein CAWSPPGLAGGGKETQYF.

This clonotype showed up just a few times. The rearrangement links TRBV5-1 to TRBJ2-1; D assignment may be TRBD1 or TRBD2 (6 bases each). Germline CDR1 reads SGHRS; CDR2 reads YFSETQ. This CDR3 spans 15 amino acids. Trimming took 0 bases from V and 4 from J, leaving 11 bases between them. The CDR3 DNA reads TGCGCCAGCAGCTTGGGAGAGGGGGGTTACAATGAGCAGTTCTTC. As protein: CASSLGEGGYNEQFF. Filled out from reference TRBV5-1 and TRBJ2-1, the complete variable domain reads KAGVTQTPRYLIKTRGQQVTLSCSPISGHRSVSWYQQTPGQGLQFLFEYFSETQRNKGNFPGRFSGRQFSNSRSEMNVSTLELGDSALYLCASSLGEGGYNEQFFGPGTRLTVL.

This clonotype was counted at least ten times. V gene TRBV7-2 combines with J gene TRBJ1-3; D not certain. Deletions cut 5 bases from V and 2 bases from J, with 13 bases between. CDR3 length equals 15 residues. Germline V gene sequence: CDR1 SGHTA, CDR2 FQGNSA. The CDR3 loop reads CASSREGSTGNTIYF. Written as DNA, the CDR3 is TGTGCCAGCAGCCGGGAAGGGTCCACTGGAAACACCATATATTTT.

This clonotype was found a few times. The V gene is TRBV27, the J gene TRBJ2-1, with D tentatively TRBD2 (6 bases). This CDR3 comprises 16 residues. Germline-derived CDR1 and CDR2 are MNHEY and SMNVEV (reference sequence). Trimming stripped 8 bases from V and 2 bases from J, with 19 bases between. CDR3 in DNA: TGTGCCAGCTCCCCCGGGGGTAGCAGGGCCTACAATGAGCAGTTCTTC. Its protein product is CASSPGGSRAYNEQFF.

The V call is TRBV5-4, the J call TRBJ1-1, with 8 bases matching TRBD1. The CDR3 loop spans 17 amino acids. The germline gives CDR1 SGHNT, CDR2 YYREEE (reference sequence). J gave up 0 bases and V 4 bases, and 11 bases lay outside the gene matches. The CDR3, as DNA: TGTGCCAGCAGCCGAGACAGGGGCAGAGGGTTGAACACTGAAGCTTTCTTT. As protein: CASSRDRGRGLNTEAFF.

The chain recombines TRBV5-4 with TRBJ2-3, with no clear D. V gave up 4 bases and J gave up 1 base, with 10 bases separating them. This CDR3 has 14 amino acids. CDR1 is SGHNT and CDR2 is YYREEE in the germline V gene (reference sequence). CDR3 bases: TGTGCCAGCAGCCGCTGGGCCGGCACAGATACGCAGTATTTT. The encoded protein is CASSRWAGTDTQYF.